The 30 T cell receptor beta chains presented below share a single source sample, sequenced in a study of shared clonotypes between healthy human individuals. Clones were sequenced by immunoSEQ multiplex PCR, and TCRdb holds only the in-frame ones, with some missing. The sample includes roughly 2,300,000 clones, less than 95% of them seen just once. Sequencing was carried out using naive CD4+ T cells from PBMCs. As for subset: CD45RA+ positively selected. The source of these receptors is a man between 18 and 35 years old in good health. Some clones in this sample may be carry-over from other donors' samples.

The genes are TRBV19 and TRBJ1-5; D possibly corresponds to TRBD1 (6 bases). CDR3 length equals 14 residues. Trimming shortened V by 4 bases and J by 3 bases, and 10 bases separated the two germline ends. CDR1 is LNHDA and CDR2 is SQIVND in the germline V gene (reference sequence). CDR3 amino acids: CASSTGQYNQPQHF. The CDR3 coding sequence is TGTGCCAGTAGTACTGGACAGTACAATCAGCCCCAGCATTTT.

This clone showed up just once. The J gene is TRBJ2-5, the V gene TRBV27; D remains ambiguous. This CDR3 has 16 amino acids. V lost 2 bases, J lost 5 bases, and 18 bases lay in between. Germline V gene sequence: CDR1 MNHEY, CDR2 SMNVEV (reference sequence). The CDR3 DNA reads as TGTGCCAGCAGTTTACGGCCCTTAACGTCGTCGGAGACCCAGTACTTC. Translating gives CASSLRPLTSSETQYF.

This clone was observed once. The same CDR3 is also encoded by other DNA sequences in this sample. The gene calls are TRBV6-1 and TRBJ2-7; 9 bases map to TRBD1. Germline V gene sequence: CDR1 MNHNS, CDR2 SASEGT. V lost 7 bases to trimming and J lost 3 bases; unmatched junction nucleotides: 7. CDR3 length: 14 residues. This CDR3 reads CASKRGQGLYEQYF. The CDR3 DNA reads TGTGCCAGCAAGAGGGGACAGGGTCTCTACGAGCAGTACTTC.

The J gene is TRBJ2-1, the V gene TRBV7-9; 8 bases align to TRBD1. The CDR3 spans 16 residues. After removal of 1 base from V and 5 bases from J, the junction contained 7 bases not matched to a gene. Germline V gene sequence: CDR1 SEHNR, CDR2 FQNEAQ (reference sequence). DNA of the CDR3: TGTGCCAGCAGCTTAGTCCCATGGGACAGGAACAATGAGCAGTTCTTC. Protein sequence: CASSLVPWDRNNEQFF.

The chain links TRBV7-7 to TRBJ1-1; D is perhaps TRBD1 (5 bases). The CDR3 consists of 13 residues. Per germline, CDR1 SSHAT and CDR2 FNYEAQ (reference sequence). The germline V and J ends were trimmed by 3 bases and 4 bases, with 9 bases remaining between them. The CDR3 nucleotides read TGTGCCAGCAGCTTGAGCGGGGGCACTGAAGCTTTCTTT. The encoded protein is CASSLSGGTEAFF.

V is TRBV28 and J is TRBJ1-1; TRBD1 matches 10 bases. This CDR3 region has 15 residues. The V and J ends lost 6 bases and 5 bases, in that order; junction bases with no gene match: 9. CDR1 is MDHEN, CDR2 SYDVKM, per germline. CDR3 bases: TGTGCCAGCAGACCTAGACAGGGGGCGGGAACTGAAGCTTTCTTT. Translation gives CASRPRQGAGTEAFF. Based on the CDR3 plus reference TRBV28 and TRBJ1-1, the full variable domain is DVKVTQSSRYLVKRTGEKVFLECVQDMDHENMFWYRQDPGLGLRLIYFSYDVKMKEKGDIPEGYSVSREKKERFSLILESASTNQTSMYLCASRPRQGAGTEAFFGQGTRLTVV.

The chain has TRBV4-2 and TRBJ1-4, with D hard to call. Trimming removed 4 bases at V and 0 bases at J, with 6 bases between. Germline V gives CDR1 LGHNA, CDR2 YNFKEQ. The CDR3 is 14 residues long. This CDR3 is CASSRIATNEKLFF. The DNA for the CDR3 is TGTGCCAGCAGCCGGATTGCAACTAATGAAAAACTGTTTTTT.

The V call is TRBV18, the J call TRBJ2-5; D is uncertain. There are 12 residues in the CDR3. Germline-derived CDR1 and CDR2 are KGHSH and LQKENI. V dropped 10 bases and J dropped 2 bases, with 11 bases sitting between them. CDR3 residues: CATQQSQETQYF. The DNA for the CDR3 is TGTGCCACGCAGCAATCACAAGAGACCCAGTACTTC.

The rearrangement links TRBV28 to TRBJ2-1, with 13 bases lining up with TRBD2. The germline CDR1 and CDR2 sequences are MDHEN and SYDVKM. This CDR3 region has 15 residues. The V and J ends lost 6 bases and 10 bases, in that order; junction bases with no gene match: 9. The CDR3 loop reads CASRPGTSGTYEQFF. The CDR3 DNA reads TGTGCCAGCAGGCCCGGGACTAGCGGGACATACGAGCAGTTCTTC.

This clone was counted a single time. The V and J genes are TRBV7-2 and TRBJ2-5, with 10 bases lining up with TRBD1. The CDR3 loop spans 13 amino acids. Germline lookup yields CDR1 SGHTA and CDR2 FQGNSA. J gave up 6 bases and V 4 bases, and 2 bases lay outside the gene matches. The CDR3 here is CASSWDRGQTQYF. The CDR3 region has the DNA TGTGCCAGCAGCTGGGACAGGGGACAGACCCAGTACTTC.

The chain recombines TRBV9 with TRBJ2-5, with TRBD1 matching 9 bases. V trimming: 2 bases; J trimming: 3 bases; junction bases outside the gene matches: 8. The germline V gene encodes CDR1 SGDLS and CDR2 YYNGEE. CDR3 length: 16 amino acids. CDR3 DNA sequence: TGTGCCAGCAGCGTGCTGTCGGGACAGGGAAAAGAGACCCAGTACTTC. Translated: CASSVLSGQGKETQYF.

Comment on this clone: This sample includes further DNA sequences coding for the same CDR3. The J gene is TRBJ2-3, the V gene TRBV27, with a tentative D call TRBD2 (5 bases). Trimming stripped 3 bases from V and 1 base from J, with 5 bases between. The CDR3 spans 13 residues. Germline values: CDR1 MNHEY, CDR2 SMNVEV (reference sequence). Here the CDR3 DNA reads TGTGCCAGCAGTTTTAGCGGCACAGATACGCAGTATTTT. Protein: CASSFSGTDTQYF.

CDR3 region: CASSAAGSSYNSPLHF. In nucleotides, the CDR3 is TGCGCCAGCAGCGCCGCCGGGAGCTCCTATAATTCACCCCTCCACTTT. The gene calls are TRBV5-1 and TRBJ1-6; D remains unclear. Per germline, CDR1 SGHRS and CDR2 YFSETQ. CDR3 length equals 16 residues. The ends were cut back, 4 bases at V and 0 bases at J, with 11 bases in the middle.

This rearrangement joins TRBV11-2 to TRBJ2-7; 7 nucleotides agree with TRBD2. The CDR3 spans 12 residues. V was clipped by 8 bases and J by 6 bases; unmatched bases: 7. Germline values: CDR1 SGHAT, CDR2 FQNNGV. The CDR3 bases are TGTGCCAGCGGGGGGGAGGCCAGCGAGCAGTACTTC. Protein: CASGGEASEQYF.

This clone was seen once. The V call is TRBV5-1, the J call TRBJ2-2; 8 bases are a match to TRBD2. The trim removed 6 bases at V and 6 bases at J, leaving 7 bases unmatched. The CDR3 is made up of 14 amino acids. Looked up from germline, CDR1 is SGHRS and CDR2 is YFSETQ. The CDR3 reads CASTGGEVPGELFF. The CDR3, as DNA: TGCGCCAGCACGGGAGGGGAAGTTCCCGGGGAGCTGTTTTTT.

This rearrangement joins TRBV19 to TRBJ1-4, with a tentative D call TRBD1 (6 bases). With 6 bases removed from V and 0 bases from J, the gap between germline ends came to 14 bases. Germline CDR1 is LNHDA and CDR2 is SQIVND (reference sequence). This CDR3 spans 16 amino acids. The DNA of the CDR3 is TGTGCCAGTAGGGGGGCAGCGATAACAACTAATGAAAAACTGTTTTTT. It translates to CASRGAAITTNEKLFF.

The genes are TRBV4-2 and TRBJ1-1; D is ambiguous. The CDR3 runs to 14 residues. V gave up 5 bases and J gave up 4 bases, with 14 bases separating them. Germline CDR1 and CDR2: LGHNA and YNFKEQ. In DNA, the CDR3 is TGTGCCAGCAGCGTTGATGAATCAGCCACTGAAGCTTTCTTT. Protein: CASSVDESATEAFF.

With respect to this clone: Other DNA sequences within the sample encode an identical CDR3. The CDR3 protein is CASSGTSRQETQYF. CDR3 DNA sequence: TGTGCCAGCAGCGGGACTAGCAGACAAGAGACCCAGTACTTC. The rearrangement links TRBV2 to TRBJ2-5, with 9 bases matching TRBD2. Germline V gene sequence: CDR1 SNHLY, CDR2 FYNNEI. This CDR3 region has 14 residues. Germline trimming cut 6 bases from V and 2 bases from J; bases unmatched to any gene: 4. Using reference TRBV2 and TRBJ2-5 for the parts outside the CDR3, the full variable domain is EPEVTQTPSHQVTQMGQEVILRCVPISNHLYFYWYRQILGQKVEFLVSFYNNEISEKSEIFDDQFSVERPDGSNFTLKIRSTKLEDSAMYFCASSGTSRQETQYFGPGTRLLVL.

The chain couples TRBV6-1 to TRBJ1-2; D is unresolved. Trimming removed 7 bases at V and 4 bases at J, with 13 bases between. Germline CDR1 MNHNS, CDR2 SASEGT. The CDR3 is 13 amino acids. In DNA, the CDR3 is TGTGCCAGCAACCCCCGCGAGGGCTATGGCTACACCTTC. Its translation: CASNPREGYGYTF.

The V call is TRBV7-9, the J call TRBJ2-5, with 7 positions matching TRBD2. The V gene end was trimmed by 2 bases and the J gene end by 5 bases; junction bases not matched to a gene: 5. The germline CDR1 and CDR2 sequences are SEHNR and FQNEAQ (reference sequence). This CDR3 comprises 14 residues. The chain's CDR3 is CASSLSAGAETQYF. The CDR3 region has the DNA TGTGCCAGCAGCTTATCTGCGGGAGCTGAGACCCAGTACTTC. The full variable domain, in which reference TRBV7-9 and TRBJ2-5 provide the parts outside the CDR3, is DTGVSQNPRHKITKRGQNVTFRCDPISEHNRLYWYRQTLGQGPEFLTYFQNEAQLEKSRLLSDRFSAERPKGSFSTLEIQRTEQGDSAMYLCASSLSAGAETQYFGPGTRLLVL.

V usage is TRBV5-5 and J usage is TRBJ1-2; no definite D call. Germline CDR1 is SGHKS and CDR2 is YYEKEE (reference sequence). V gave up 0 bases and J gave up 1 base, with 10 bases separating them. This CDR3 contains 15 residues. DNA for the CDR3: TGTGCCAGCAGCTTGGAACCCGGTAATAACTATGGCTACACCTTC. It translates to CASSLEPGNNYGYTF.

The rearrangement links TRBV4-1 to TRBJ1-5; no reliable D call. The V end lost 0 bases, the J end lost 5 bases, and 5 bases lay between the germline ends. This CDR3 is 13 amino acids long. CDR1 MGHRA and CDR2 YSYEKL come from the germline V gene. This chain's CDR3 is CASSQDGYQPQHF. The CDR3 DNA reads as TGCGCCAGCAGCCAAGACGGTTATCAGCCCCAGCATTTT.

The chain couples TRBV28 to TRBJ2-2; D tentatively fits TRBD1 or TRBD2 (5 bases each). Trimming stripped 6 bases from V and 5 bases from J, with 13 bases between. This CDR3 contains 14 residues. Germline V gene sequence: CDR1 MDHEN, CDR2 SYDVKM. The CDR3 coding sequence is TGTGCCAGCAGCCGCACTTGGGGGACCGGGGAGCTGTTTTTT. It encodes CASSRTWGTGELFF.

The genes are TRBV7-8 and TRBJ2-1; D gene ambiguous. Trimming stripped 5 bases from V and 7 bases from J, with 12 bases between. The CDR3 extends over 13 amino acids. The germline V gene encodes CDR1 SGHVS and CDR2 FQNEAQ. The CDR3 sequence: CASSMTVRNEQFF. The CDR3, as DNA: TGTGCCAGCAGCATGACCGTGAGAAATGAGCAGTTCTTC. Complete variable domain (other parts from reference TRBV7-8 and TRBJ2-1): GAGVSQSPRYKVAKRGQDVALRCDPISGHVSLFWYQQALGQGPEFLTYFQNEAQLDKSGLPSDRFFAERPEGSVSTLKIQRTQQEDSAVYLCASSMTVRNEQFFGPGTRLTVL.

The CDR3: CASSLGRGRGTDTQYF. CDR3 bases: TGTGCCAGCAGCTTGGGCAGGGGTCGGGGCACAGATACGCAGTATTTT. This chain connects TRBV5-4 to TRBJ2-3; tentative D call: TRBD1 (6 bases). Trimming cost V 0 bases and J 1 base, with 12 bases left between them. Germline V CDR1 and CDR2: SGHNT, YYREEE (reference sequence). The CDR3 contains 16 residues.

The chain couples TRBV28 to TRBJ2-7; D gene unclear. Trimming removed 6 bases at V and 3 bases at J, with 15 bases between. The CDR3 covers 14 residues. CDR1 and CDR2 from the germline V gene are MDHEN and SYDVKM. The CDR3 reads CASRMSSSVYEQYF. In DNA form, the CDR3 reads TGTGCCAGCAGGATGTCCTCGAGCGTCTACGAGCAGTACTTC.

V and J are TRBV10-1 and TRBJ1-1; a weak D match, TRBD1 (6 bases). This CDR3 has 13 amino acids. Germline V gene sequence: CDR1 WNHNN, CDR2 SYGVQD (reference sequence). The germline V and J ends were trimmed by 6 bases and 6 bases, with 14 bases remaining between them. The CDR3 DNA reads TGCGCCAGCAGGCAGGGGCCCGGAGCTGAAGCTTTCTTT. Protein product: CASRQGPGAEAFF.

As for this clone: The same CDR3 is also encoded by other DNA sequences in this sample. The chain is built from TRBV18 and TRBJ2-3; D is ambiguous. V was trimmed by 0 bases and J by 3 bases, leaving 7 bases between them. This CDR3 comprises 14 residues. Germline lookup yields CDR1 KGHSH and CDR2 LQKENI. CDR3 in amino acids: CASSPPSATDTQYF. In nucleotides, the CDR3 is TGTGCCAGCTCACCACCGTCGGCGACAGATACGCAGTATTTT.

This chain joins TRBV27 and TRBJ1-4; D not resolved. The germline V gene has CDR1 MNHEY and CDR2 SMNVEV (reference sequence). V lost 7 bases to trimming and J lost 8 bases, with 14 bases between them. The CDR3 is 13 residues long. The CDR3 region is CASTGFLKEKLFF. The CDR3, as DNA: TGTGCCAGCACTGGGTTCCTTAAGGAAAAACTGTTTTTT.

The CDR3 sequence: CASSVQRGNTGELFF. CDR3 DNA: TGTGCCAGCAGTGTGCAGCGGGGGAACACCGGGGAGCTGTTTTTT. The chain carries TRBV2 and TRBJ2-2; 7 bases line up with TRBD2. V shed 4 bases, J shed 1 base, and the junction held 3 bases outside the gene matches. The CDR3 extends over 15 amino acids. The V gene's germline CDR1 is SNHLY and CDR2 FYNNEI.